The subject of this entry is one TCR beta chain. The sample originates from a study of radiation and T cells in renal cell carcinoma. The time point: blood 2 weeks post-SBRT. Indicated treatment: 15 Gy SBRT to primary tumor, nephrectomy 4 weeks later. Germline assignment: CDR1 KGHSH and CDR2 LQKENI. V was clipped by 8 bases and J by 9 bases, with 17 bases between them. There are 13 residues in the CDR3. Assay: immunoSEQ multiplex PCR; the TCRdb copy retains only in-frame clones and omits some. The sample has about 60,000 clones, roughly four fifths seen once. The chain couples TRBV18 to TRBJ2-4; D might be TRBD1 (7 bases). The TCR comes from a man in his sixties with renal cell carcinoma. Sequences were derived from blood, sampled from a patient whose treatment included radiotherapy and nephrectomy. In DNA form, the CDR3 reads TGTGCCAGCACCCTCGACAGGGAGGCCATTCAGTACTTC. It codes for CASTLDREAIQYF.